This paragraph covers one TCR beta chain sequence. This sample was taken from a study of early T cells in non-severe SARS-CoV-2 infection. MiXCR, run by TCRdb on the 5' RACE reads, gives a single entry per CDR3 protein. The sample lists about 30,000 distinct CDR3 sequences; about 6% were seen once. The V gene's germline CDR1 is SGHKS and CDR2 YYEKEE (reference sequence). This CDR3 contains 14 residues. V shed 4 bases and J shed 5 bases, with 12 bases lying between them. The sequence came from an adult who was a healthcare worker with PCR-confirmed SARS-CoV-2 infection or an uninfected control (not recorded which). The sequencing sample was made of whole blood. V is TRBV5-5 and J is TRBJ2-2, with D uncertain. The CDR3 DNA reads as TGTGCCAGCAGCCCCTGGACCACTACCGGGGAGCTGTTTTTT. It encodes CASSPWTTTGELFF.